This T cell receptor beta chain was sequenced during a study of blood T cell repertoires in COVID-19. About the study: Italy, Spain and the United States were the sources of the convalescent and acute COVID-19 samples. The cDNA or gDNA used as material had been derived from T cells, B-cell-depleted T cells, or PBMCs.

Germline V lookup: CDR1 SEHNR, CDR2 FQNEAQ (reference sequence). The V end lost 4 bases, the J end lost 4 bases, and 20 bases lay between the germline ends. CDR3 length: 17 residues. Original methodology: Reference gene primer amplification in the assay estimated nucleated cell counts. The table came from immunoSEQ multiplex PCR; TCRdb's copy has only in-frame clones and leaves some out. V and J calls plus clone size are reproduced from that table; the DNA served to infer D and trimming. The data contain 100,000 to 110,000 clones, about 88% of them seen just once; the ten biggest clones take up roughly 7.4%.

This TCR came from a man aged 25 to 40 in a cohort sampled during active COVID-19. Sequencing was performed on peripheral blood. This rearrangement joins TRBV7-9 to TRBJ1-5; perhaps TRBD1 as D (5 bases). CDR3 amino acids: CASSSQREGLRNQPQHF. The CDR3 nucleotides are TGTGCCAGCAGCTCACAGCGGGAGGGACTCAGAAATCAGCCCCAGCATTTT.